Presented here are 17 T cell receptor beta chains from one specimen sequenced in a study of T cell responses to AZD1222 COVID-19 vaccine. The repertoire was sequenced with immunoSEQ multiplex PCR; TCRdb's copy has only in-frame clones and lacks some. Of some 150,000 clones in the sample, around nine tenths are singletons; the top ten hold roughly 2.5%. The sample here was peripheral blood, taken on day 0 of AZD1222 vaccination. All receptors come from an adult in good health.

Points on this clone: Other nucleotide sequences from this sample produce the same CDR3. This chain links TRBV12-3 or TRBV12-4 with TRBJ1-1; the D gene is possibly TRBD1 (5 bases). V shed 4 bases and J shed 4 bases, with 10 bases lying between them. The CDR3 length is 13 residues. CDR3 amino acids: CASSWAGPTEAFF. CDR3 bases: TGTGCCAGCAGTTGGGCAGGGCCCACTGAAGCTTTCTTT.

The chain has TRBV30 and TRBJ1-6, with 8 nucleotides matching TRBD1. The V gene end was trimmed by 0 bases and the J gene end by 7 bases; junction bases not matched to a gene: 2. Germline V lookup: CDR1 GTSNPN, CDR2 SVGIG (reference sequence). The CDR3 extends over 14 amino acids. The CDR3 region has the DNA TGTGCCTGGAGTGTGGACAGGGCCAATTCACCCCTCCACTTT. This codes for CAWSVDRANSPLHF.

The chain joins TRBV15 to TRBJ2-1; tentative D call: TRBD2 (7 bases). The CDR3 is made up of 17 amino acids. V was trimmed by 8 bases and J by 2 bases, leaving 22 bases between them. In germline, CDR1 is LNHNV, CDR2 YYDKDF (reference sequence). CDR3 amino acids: CATAKGGARLTYNEQFF. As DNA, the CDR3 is TGTGCCACCGCCAAGGGGGGGGCACGGCTAACCTACAATGAGCAGTTCTTC.

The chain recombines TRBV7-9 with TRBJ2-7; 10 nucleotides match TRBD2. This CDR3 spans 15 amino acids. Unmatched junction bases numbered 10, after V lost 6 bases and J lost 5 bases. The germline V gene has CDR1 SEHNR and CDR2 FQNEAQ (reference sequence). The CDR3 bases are TGTGCCAGCAGGATAGCGGGAGGAAAGAACCACGAGCAGTACTTC. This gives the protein CASRIAGGKNHEQYF.

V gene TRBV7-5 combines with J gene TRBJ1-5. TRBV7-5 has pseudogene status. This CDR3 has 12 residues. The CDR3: CVRSLGNQPQHF. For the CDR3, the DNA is TGTGTCAGAAGCTTAGGCAATCAGCCCCAGCATTTT.

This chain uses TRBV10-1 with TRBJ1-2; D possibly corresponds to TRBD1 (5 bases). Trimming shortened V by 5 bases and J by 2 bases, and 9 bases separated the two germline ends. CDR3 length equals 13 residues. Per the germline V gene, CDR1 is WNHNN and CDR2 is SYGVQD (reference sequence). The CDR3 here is CASSPQANYGYTF. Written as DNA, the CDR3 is TGCGCCAGCAGTCCACAGGCCAACTATGGCTACACCTTC.

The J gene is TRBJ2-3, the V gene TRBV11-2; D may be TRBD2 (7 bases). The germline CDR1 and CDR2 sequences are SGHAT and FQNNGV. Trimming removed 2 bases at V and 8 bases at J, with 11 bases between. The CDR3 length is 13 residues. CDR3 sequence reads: CASSLMGGATQYF. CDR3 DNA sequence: TGTGCCAGCAGCTTAATGGGGGGGGCTACGCAGTATTTT.

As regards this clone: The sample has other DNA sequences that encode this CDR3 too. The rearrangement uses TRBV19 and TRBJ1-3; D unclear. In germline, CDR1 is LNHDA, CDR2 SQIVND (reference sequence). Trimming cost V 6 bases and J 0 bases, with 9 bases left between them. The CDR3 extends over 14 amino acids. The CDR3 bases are TGTGCCAGTAGCCGGGTTGACTCTGGAAACACCATATATTTT. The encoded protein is CASSRVDSGNTIYF.

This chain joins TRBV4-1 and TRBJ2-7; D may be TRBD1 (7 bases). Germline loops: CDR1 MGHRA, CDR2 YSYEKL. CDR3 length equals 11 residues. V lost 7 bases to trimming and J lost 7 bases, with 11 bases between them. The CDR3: CASNQGGEQYF. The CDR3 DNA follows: TGCGCCAGCAATCAGGGGGGAGAGCAGTACTTC.

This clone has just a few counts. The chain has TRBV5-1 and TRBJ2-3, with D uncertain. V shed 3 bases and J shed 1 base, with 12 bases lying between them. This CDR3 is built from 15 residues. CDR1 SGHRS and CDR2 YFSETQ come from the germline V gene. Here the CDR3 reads CASSSVRLGTDTQYF. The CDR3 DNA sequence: TGCGCCAGCAGCTCGGTCCGACTGGGCACAGATACGCAGTATTTT.

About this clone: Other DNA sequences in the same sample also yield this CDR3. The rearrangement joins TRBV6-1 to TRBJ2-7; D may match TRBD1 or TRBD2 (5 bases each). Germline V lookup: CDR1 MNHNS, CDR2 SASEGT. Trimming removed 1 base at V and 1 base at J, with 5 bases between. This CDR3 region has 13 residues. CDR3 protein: CASSEGGSYEQYF. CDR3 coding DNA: TGTGCCAGCAGTGAAGGGGGGTCCTACGAGCAGTACTTC.

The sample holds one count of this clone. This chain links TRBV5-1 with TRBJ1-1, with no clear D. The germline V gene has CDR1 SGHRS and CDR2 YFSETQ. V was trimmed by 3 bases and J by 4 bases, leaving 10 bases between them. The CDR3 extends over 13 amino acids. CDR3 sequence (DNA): TGCGCCAGCAGCTCCCGCCTCTCCACTGAAGCTTTCTTT. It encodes CASSSRLSTEAFF.

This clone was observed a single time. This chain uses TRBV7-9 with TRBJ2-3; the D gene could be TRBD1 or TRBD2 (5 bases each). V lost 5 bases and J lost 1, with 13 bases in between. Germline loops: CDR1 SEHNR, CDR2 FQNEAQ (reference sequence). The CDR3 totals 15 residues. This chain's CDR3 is CASSLLGTRTDTQYF. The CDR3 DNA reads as TGTGCCAGCAGCCTCCTGGGGACCCGCACAGATACGCAGTATTTT.

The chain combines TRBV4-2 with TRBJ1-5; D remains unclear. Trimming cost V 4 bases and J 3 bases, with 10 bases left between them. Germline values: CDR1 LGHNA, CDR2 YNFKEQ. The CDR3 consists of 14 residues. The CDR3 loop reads CASSLGGFNQPQHF. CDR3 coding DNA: TGTGCCAGCAGCCTAGGTGGGTTCAATCAGCCCCAGCATTTT.

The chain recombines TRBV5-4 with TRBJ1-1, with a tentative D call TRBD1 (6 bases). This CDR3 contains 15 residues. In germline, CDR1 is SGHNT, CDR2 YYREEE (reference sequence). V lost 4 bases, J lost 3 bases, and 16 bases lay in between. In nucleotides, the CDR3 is TGTGCCAGCAGCCTTGGGACACCCGGAGACACTGAAGCTTTCTTT. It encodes CASSLGTPGDTEAFF.

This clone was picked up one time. CDR3 in amino acids: CASSEALRQGAYEQYF. The CDR3 DNA sequence: TGTGCCAGCAGTGAAGCGCTTCGACAGGGGGCCTACGAGCAGTACTTC. The genes are TRBV6-1 and TRBJ2-7; TRBD1 matches 9 bases. V gave up 0 bases and J gave up 2 bases; unmatched junction bases: 5. Germline CDR1 and CDR2: MNHNS and SASEGT. The CDR3 has 16 residues.

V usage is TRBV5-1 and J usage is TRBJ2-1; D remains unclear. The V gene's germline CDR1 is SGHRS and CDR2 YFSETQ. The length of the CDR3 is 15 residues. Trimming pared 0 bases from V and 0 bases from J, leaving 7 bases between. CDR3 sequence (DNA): TGCGCCAGCAGCTTGGAGGGCGCCTCCTACAATGAGCAGTTCTTC. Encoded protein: CASSLEGASYNEQFF.